Following are 26 T cell receptor beta chains from one sample sequenced in a study of blood T cell repertoires in COVID-19 (dated by TCRdb to 2018 to 2020). Libraries came from the immunoSEQ multiplex PCR assay. As stored in TCRdb, this immuneACCESS dataset retains in-frame rearrangements with V and J assigned. A fraction of the clones does not appear; measured against another copy, unresolved V genes explain less than half of the discrepancy, and the remainder lacks a known reason. The sample table holds about 300,000 clones, of which 85% were seen once. Jointly, the top ten make up approximately 1.9% of the sample. Material: PBMCs or T cells enriched from blood (not recorded which). The source of these receptors is a young woman who had been exposed to COVID-19.

Only one count was recorded for this clone. This chain links TRBV9 with TRBJ2-2; 11 nucleotides agree with TRBD2. The V and J ends lost 4 bases and 4 bases, in that order; junction bases with no gene match: 6. The CDR3 contains 16 residues. From germline, CDR1 is SGDLS and CDR2 YYNGEE. CDR3 in DNA: TGTGCCAGCAGCACCGGGACTAGCGGCTTCACCGGGGAGCTGTTTTTT. Amino acids: CASSTGTSGFTGELFF.

The rearrangement uses TRBV19 and TRBJ1-5; TRBD1 might be the D (6 bases). The CDR3 spans 15 residues. CDR1 is LNHDA and CDR2 is SQIVND in the germline V gene (reference sequence). Trimming took off 3 bases at V and 8 bases at J, with 17 bases between the two ends. The CDR3 here is CASSMGGTPREPQHF. CDR3 coding DNA: TGTGCCAGTAGTATGGGAGGGACACCAAGAGAGCCCCAGCATTTT. The entire variable domain, with the rest obtained from reference TRBV19 and TRBJ1-5, is as follows: DGGITQSPKYLFRKEGQNVTLSCEQNLNHDAMYWYRQDPGQGLRLIYYSQIVNDFQKGDIAEGYSVSREKKESFPLTVTSAQKNPTAFYLCASSMGGTPREPQHFGDGTRLSIL.

The chain uses TRBV21-1 and TRBJ1-1; the table's D call, TRBD1, has no DNA check behind it. TRBV21-1 is a listed pseudogene. The CDR3 has 17 amino acids. CDR3 sequence reads: CASSIGTGGREDTEAFF. Written as DNA, the CDR3 is TGTGCCAGCAGCATCGGGACAGGGGGCCGAGAGGACACTGAAGCTTTCTTT.

The rearrangement links TRBV10-3 to TRBJ2-5; 7 positions agree with TRBD1. The V gene's germline CDR1 is ENHRY and CDR2 SYGVKD. The CDR3 contains 12 residues. The junction had 5 bases not matched to a gene; V was cut back by 10 bases and J by 3 bases. CDR3 sequence reads: CATKGTEETQYF. Written as DNA, the CDR3 is TGTGCCACCAAAGGGACAGAAGAGACCCAGTACTTC.

V usage is TRBV28 and J usage is TRBJ2-7; 11 bases fit TRBD1. The CDR3 consists of 17 residues. Trimming cost V 5 bases and J 2 bases; bases outside gene matches: 11. Germline V gives CDR1 MDHEN, CDR2 SYDVKM. The CDR3 bases are TGTGCCAGCAGTCTGAGGACAGGGGGCTTCCCGCCCTACGAGCAGTACTTC. Amino acid sequence: CASSLRTGGFPPYEQYF.

This clone was seen only a few times. The chain carries TRBV18 and TRBJ1-2; D is uncertain. From germline, CDR1 is KGHSH and CDR2 LQKENI. This CDR3 contains 15 residues. Trimming shortened V by 0 bases and J by 2 bases, and 10 bases separated the two germline ends. The CDR3 DNA is TGTGCCAGCTCACCACCGGAGGGCCCAAACTATGGCTACACCTTC. It codes for CASSPPEGPNYGYTF.

The chain is built from TRBV7-8 and TRBJ2-7; 12 bases align to TRBD2. The V segment lost 5 bases and the J segment 4 bases; nucleotides outside the gene matches: 18. In germline, CDR1 is SGHVS, CDR2 FQNEAQ. This CDR3 is built from 19 residues. Here the CDR3 reads CASSPLRELAGGRTYEQYF. The CDR3 DNA reads TGTGCCAGCAGCCCGCTCCGAGAACTAGCGGGGGGTAGGACTTACGAGCAGTACTTC. Based on the CDR3 plus reference TRBV7-8 and TRBJ2-7, the full variable domain is GAGVSQSPRYKVAKRGQDVALRCDPISGHVSLFWYQQALGQGPEFLTYFQNEAQLDKSGLPSDRFFAERPEGSVSTLKIQRTQQEDSAVYLCASSPLRELAGGRTYEQYFGPGTRLTVT.

The chain has TRBV27 and TRBJ2-6; the D gene is possibly TRBD1 (5 bases). This CDR3 spans 14 amino acids. Trimming left V 6 bases short and J 3 bases short, with 9 bases between. The germline V gene has CDR1 MNHEY and CDR2 SMNVEV (reference sequence). The CDR3 protein is CASRGQVGANVLTF. Here the CDR3 DNA reads TGTGCCAGCAGGGGGCAAGTTGGGGCCAACGTCCTGACTTTC.

In DNA, the CDR3 is TGTGCCAGCAGTCGGGCGGGACTATACACAGATACGCAGTATTTT. Protein sequence: CASSRAGLYTDTQYF. This rearrangement joins TRBV7-3 to TRBJ2-3, with 7 nucleotides matching TRBD2. Germline V gene lookup returns CDR1 SGHTA and CDR2 FQGTGA. With V trimmed by 6 bases and J by 2 bases, 8 bases remained unmatched. This CDR3 region has 15 residues.

CDR3 protein: CAISSGTNYGYTF. The CDR3 bases are TGTGCCATCTCGTCTGGGACAAACTATGGCTACACCTTC. This chain joins TRBV28 and TRBJ1-2, with D perhaps TRBD1 (6 bases). The germline V gene has CDR1 MDHEN and CDR2 SYDVKM. This CDR3 spans 13 amino acids. V lost 10 bases, J lost 2 bases, and 14 bases lay in between.

This clone has just a few counts. The gene calls are TRBV4-1 and TRBJ1-2; TRBD1 might be the D (5 bases). The germline gives CDR1 MGHRA, CDR2 YSYEKL. The CDR3 is made up of 15 amino acids. V was clipped by 0 bases and J by 7 bases, with 15 bases between them. DNA of the CDR3: TGCGCCAGCAGCCAAGATGGGGCCCGGTTGGCTGGCTACACCTTC. Translating it yields CASSQDGARLAGYTF.

The chain recombines TRBV28 with TRBJ1-6; 7 positions match TRBD1. CDR3 size: 15 residues. Germline CDR1 MDHEN, CDR2 SYDVKM. J was trimmed by 14 bases and V by 5 bases; bases with no gene match: 15. CDR3 sequence reads: CASSGLDRFVLTLHF. The DNA for the CDR3 is TGTGCCAGCAGTGGGTTGGACAGGTTTGTTCTTACCCTCCACTTT.

This chain connects TRBV9 to TRBJ2-1, with a tentative D call TRBD2 (5 bases). Germline V lookup: CDR1 SGDLS, CDR2 YYNGEE. V lost 4 bases and J 3 bases, leaving 14 bases between the germline ends. The CDR3 extends over 15 amino acids. The CDR3: CASSTKADFYNEQFF. CDR3 in DNA: TGTGCCAGCAGCACCAAAGCGGACTTCTACAATGAGCAGTTCTTC.

The chain links TRBV19 to TRBJ2-1, with 7 bases lining up with TRBD2. J was trimmed by 7 bases and V by 7 bases; bases with no gene match: 13. The V gene's germline CDR1 is LNHDA and CDR2 SQIVND (reference sequence). This CDR3 is 15 amino acids long. The CDR3 is CASMGGSLQYNEQFF. CDR3 nucleotides: TGTGCCAGTATGGGGGGGAGCTTACAGTATAATGAGCAGTTCTTC.

This sequence joins TRBV24-1 and TRBJ1-5; tentative D call: TRBD1 (5 bases). V was clipped by 5 bases and J by 3 bases, with 10 bases between them. The V gene's germline CDR1 is KGHDR and CDR2 SFDVKD. There are 14 residues in the CDR3. CDR3 protein: CATSGIGANQPQHF. The CDR3 DNA sequence: TGTGCCACCAGTGGGATAGGGGCCAATCAGCCCCAGCATTTT.

The CDR3 sequence is CATSDRRGGPSSGYTF. The CDR3 DNA reads TGTGCCACCAGTGATCGGCGGGGGGGGCCTTCGAGTGGCTACACCTTC. The chain uses TRBV24-1 and TRBJ1-2; D is perhaps TRBD1 (6 bases). From germline, CDR1 is KGHDR and CDR2 SFDVKD. V lost 3 bases to trimming and J lost 7 bases, with 20 bases between them. The CDR3 sequence is 16 residues long.

The chain combines TRBV5-1 with TRBJ2-7; the match to TRBD1 covers 8 bases. Losses at the gene ends were 1 base for V and 3 bases for J; bases not matched to a gene: 6. Germline CDR1 reads SGHRS; CDR2 reads YFSETQ. This CDR3 is 15 amino acids long. CDR3 bases: TGCGCCAGCAGCTTGACAGGGGGTATTGTCTACGAGCAGTACTTC. This translates into CASSLTGGIVYEQYF.

The chain joins TRBV15 to TRBJ1-3; a possible D gene is TRBD1 (6 bases). The V end lost 0 bases, the J end lost 0 bases, and 12 bases lay between the germline ends. Looked up from germline, CDR1 is LNHNV and CDR2 is YYDKDF (reference sequence). There are 17 residues in the CDR3. The chain's CDR3 is CATSRDKGHYSGNTIYF. DNA for the CDR3: TGTGCCACCAGCAGAGATAAGGGACATTACTCTGGAAACACCATATATTTT.

Worth noting for this clone: At one end the junction does not follow the germline gene, possibly because of a read error. The V call is TRBV19, the J call TRBJ2-7, with D maybe TRBD2 (6 bases). In germline, CDR1 is LNHDA, CDR2 SQIVND (reference sequence). CDR3 length equals 12 residues. The CDR3 region is CVSRRREERQYF. The CDR3 DNA reads as TGTGTCAGTCGGCGGAGGGAGGAAAGGCAGTACTTC.

This chain connects TRBV29-1 to TRBJ1-1; 7 nucleotides match TRBD1. V dropped 6 bases and J dropped 0; count of bases not matched to a gene: 7. The CDR3 is 14 amino acids. CDR1 and CDR2 (germline): SQVTM, ANQGSEA. This chain's CDR3 is CSVQGPVLNTEAFF. In DNA, the CDR3 is TGCAGCGTACAGGGGCCAGTTTTGAACACTGAAGCTTTCTTT.

The chain couples TRBV7-9 to TRBJ1-5; TRBD1 aligns across 8 bases. CDR3 length: 17 amino acids. Germline CDR1 reads SEHNR; CDR2 reads FQNEAQ (reference sequence). J was trimmed by 4 bases and V by 5 bases; bases with no gene match: 13. CDR3 nucleotide sequence: TGTGCCAGCAGCCCACGAGAAGACAGGGGCCGTAATCAGCCCCAGCATTTT. Its translation: CASSPREDRGRNQPQHF.

V is TRBV18 and J is TRBJ1-2; the match to TRBD1 covers 8 bases. V trimming: 4 bases; J trimming: 8 bases; junction bases outside the gene matches: 6. The CDR3 runs 13 residues. Germline loops: CDR1 KGHSH, CDR2 LQKENI. The CDR3 nucleotides are TGTGCCAGCTCACTCGGGACAGGTGGCGGCTACACCTTC. Protein product: CASSLGTGGGYTF.

The V and J genes are TRBV7-9 and TRBJ2-7; possibly TRBD2 for D (5 bases). This CDR3 contains 12 residues. CDR1 SEHNR and CDR2 FQNEAQ come from the germline V gene (reference sequence). With 1 base removed from V and 7 bases from J, the gap between germline ends came to 8 bases. CDR3 DNA sequence: TGTGCCAGCAGCTTAGGGAGCGGTGAGCAGTACTTC. It is translated as CASSLGSGEQYF.

The chain carries TRBV27 and TRBJ2-7; TRBD1 matches at 7 bases. The CDR3 sequence is 14 residues long. Unmatched junction bases numbered 7, after V lost 6 bases and J lost 2 bases. Germline V gives CDR1 MNHEY, CDR2 SMNVEV (reference sequence). The CDR3 protein is CASSLDRVAYEQYF. Written as DNA, the CDR3 is TGTGCCAGCAGCTTAGACAGGGTAGCCTACGAGCAGTACTTC.

The V call is TRBV2, the J call TRBJ2-3, with a tentative D call TRBD1 (6 bases). This CDR3 spans 14 amino acids. Trimming stripped 3 bases from V and 3 bases from J, with 10 bases between. Germline V gene sequence: CDR1 SNHLY, CDR2 FYNNEI. The CDR3 bases are TGTGCCAGCAGTGAGGGCAGGGGAACAGATACGCAGTATTTT. Translating it yields CASSEGRGTDTQYF.

J is TRBJ1-2 and V is TRBV3-1 (or the pseudogene TRBV3-2), with a weak D call TRBD1 (6 bases). V lost 4 bases, J lost 2 bases, and 11 bases lay in between. The V gene's germline CDR1 is LGHDT and CDR2 YNNKEL (reference sequence). This CDR3 contains 14 residues. The CDR3 loop is CASSPTGQNYGYTF. Here the CDR3 DNA reads TGTGCCAGCAGCCCGACGGGACAAAACTATGGCTACACCTTC.